This is a list of T cell receptor beta chains from one sample in a study of T cells after yellow fever vaccination. TCRdb analysed the 5' RACE reads with MiXCR anew, one entry per CDR3 protein. The sample shows 300,000 to 400,000 distinct CDR3 sequences, 8.5% to 10% of them seen only once. This specimen was PBMCs, taken on the day of the first yellow fever vaccination. These receptors originate from a man between 18 and 29 years old who received the YFV17D yellow fever vaccine. CDR3s include the opening cysteine and the closing phenylalanine or tryptophan. A D gene is named only where the DNA matches it firmly. For some rows the clone size is stated as once, few or many, or as a class when expanded; others skip it.

-	TRBV11-2	TRBJ1-3	few	CASSVENYSGNTIYF	TGTGCCAGCAGCGTAGAAAACTACTCTGGAAACACCATATATTTT
-	TRBV7-6	TRBJ2-1	few	CASSLVLGVVDEQFF	TGTGCCAGCAGCTTAGTGCTGGGGGTTGTAGATGAGCAGTTCTTC
-	TRBV5-1	TRBJ2-2	many	CASSLVGFGELFF	TGCGCCAGCAGCTTGGTAGGATTCGGGGAGCTGTTTTTT
-	TRBV5-1	TRBJ2-7	-	CASSFRGREQYF	TGCGCCAGCAGCTTCCGGGGTCGCGAGCAGTACTTC
-	TRBV28	TRBJ1-2	few	CASTLVRGGAGGYTF	TGTGCCAGCACCCTCGTGCGGGGGGGGGCAGGAGGCTACACCTTC
TRBD1	TRBV7-3	TRBJ2-2	many	CASRDTGAGELFF	TGTGCCAGCAGAGATACAGGGGCCGGGGAGCTGTTTTTT
-	TRBV9	TRBJ1-1	many	CASQDPGAGTEAFF	TGTGCCAGCCAAGACCCGGGGGCCGGCACTGAAGCTTTCTTT
-	TRBV7-2	TRBJ1-2	many	CASSPPGGTQGGYTF	TGTGCCAGCAGCCCCCCCGGGGGGACCCAAGGGGGCTACACCTTC
-	TRBV29-1	TRBJ2-7	-	CSVERVPGEQYF	TGCAGCGTTGAGCGGGTTCCCGGCGAGCAGTACTTC
-	TRBV12-3/TRBV12-4	TRBJ1-3	few	CASSLQTEGNTIYF	TGTGCCAGCAGTTTACAGACCGAGGGAAACACCATATATTTT
TRBD2	TRBV6-5	TRBJ2-1	-	CASSYSVERGGYNEQFF	TGTGCCAGCAGTTACTCGGTCGAGCGGGGGGGCTACAATGAGCAGTTCTTC
-	TRBV20-1	TRBJ1-4	-	CSARSFRAGAEKLFF	TGCAGTGCTAGATCGTTCCGGGCTGGGGCTGAAAAACTGTTTTTT
TRBD1	TRBV6-2/TRBV6-3	TRBJ2-3	-	CASSPGQGMQYF	TGTGCCAGCAGCCCGGGACAGGGAATGCAGTATTTT
-	TRBV5-1	TRBJ1-6	-	CASSLAGRDSPLHF	TGCGCCAGCAGCTTGGCAGGAAGGGATTCACCCCTCCACTTT
TRBD1	TRBV4-3	TRBJ1-6	few	CASSQDGRQGQGNSPLHF	TGCGCCAGCAGCCAAGATGGGCGACAGGGGCAGGGGAATTCACCCCTCCACTTT
TRBD1	TRBV5-1	TRBJ1-1	-	CASRGGTGDTEAFF	TGCGCCAGCAGGGGAGGAACAGGGGACACTGAAGCTTTCTTT
-	TRBV20-1	TRBJ1-2	-	CSARSRESYGYTF	TGCAGTGCTAGAAGCCGGGAGTCCTATGGCTACACCTTC
-	TRBV6-5	TRBJ1-1	-	CASSWAGTEAFF	TGTGCCAGCAGTTGGGCCGGCACTGAAGCTTTCTTT
-	TRBV5-1	TRBJ2-1	-	CASSEGGLGNEQFF	TGCGCCAGCAGTGAGGGGGGCCTGGGAAATGAGCAGTTCTTC
-	TRBV3-1	TRBJ2-5	many	CASSQKHSETQYF	TGTGCCAGCAGCCAGAAGCATTCAGAGACCCAGTACTTC
-	TRBV6-1	TRBJ2-7	-	CASSRVNLGSYEQYF	TGTGCCAGCAGCCGAGTGAATCTTGGCTCCTACGAGCAGTACTTC
-	TRBV12-3/TRBV12-4	TRBJ2-2	few	CASSLRGPTGELFF	TGTGCCAGCAGTTTGCGGGGCCCGACCGGGGAGCTGTTTTTT
-	TRBV4-3	TRBJ1-4	few	CASSLIGKENEKLFF	TGCGCCAGCAGCCTGATTGGAAAAGAGAATGAAAAACTGTTTTTT
-	TRBV7-3	TRBJ2-5	-	CASSLRTFDRQETQYF	TGTGCCAGCAGCTTAAGGACCTTTGACAGACAAGAGACCCAGTACTTC
-	TRBV25-1	TRBJ1-1	few	CASSDGVGWTEAFF	TGTGCCAGCAGTGATGGCGTAGGGTGGACTGAAGCTTTCTTT
-	TRBV9	TRBJ2-3	many	CASSVAYDKTTDTQYF	TGTGCCAGCAGCGTAGCCTACGACAAGACCACAGATACGCAGTATTTT
TRBD1	TRBV6-1	TRBJ2-7	many	CASTRTGLVYEQYF	TGTGCCAGCACCCGGACAGGGCTAGTCTACGAGCAGTACTTC
-	TRBV20-1	TRBJ1-5	few	CSARKQGFDNQPQHF	TGCAGTGCTAGAAAACAGGGTTTCGACAATCAGCCCCAGCATTTT
TRBD1	TRBV29-1	TRBJ2-7	few	CSVWGQGGNEQYF	TGCAGCGTATGGGGACAGGGTGGGAACGAGCAGTACTTC
TRBD2	TRBV14	TRBJ2-1	-	CASSRLAGGHEQFF	TGTGCCAGCAGCCGACTAGCGGGGGGTCATGAGCAGTTCTTC
-	TRBV7-3	TRBJ1-6	-	CASSLTGTAGNSPLHF	TGTGCCAGCAGCCTGACCGGGACCGCTGGCAATTCACCCCTCCACTTT
-	TRBV5-1	TRBJ2-1	many	CASSLEIPYNEQFF	TGCGCCAGCAGCCTTGAGATACCTTACAATGAGCAGTTCTTC
TRBD2	TRBV7-6	TRBJ2-7	-	CASSLVSPLYSGGIYEQYF	TGTGCCAGCAGCTTAGTATCCCCTCTATATAGCGGGGGGATCTACGAGCAGTACTTC
-	TRBV25-1	TRBJ2-1	few	CASSELGLYNEQFF	TGTGCCAGCAGTGAATTAGGTCTCTACAATGAGCAGTTCTTC
-	TRBV25-1	TRBJ2-5	-	CATSLVFGETQYF	TGTGCCACCTCCCTAGTATTTGGAGAGACCCAGTACTTC
-	TRBV25-1	TRBJ2-1	-	CASSEDEQFF	TGTGCCAGCAGTGAAGATGAGCAGTTCTTC
-	TRBV15	TRBJ1-2	few	CATSRDPRRAGTGGSGGYTF	-
-	TRBV7-8	TRBJ2-1	few	CASSLASSHNEQFF	TGTGCCAGCAGCTTAGCCAGCAGCCACAATGAGCAGTTCTTC
TRBD2	TRBV7-2	TRBJ2-1	many	CASSLAASGGAYNEQFF	TGTGCCAGCAGCTTAGCAGCTAGCGGGGGGGCTTACAATGAGCAGTTCTTC
-	TRBV3-1	TRBJ1-1	many	CASSPDPTTEAFF	TGTGCCAGCAGCCCAGACCCAACAACGGAAGCTTTCTTT
-	TRBV4-1	TRBJ2-3	few	CASSQEYTDTQYF	TGCGCCAGCAGCCAAGAATACACAGATACGCAGTATTTT
-	TRBV25-1	TRBJ2-5	-	CASSDRTPTQYF	TGTGCCAGCAGTGACCGGACGCCGACCCAGTACTTC
TRBD2	TRBV20-1	TRBJ2-5	-	CSASTSGGTQETQYF	TGCAGTGCATCTACTAGCGGGGGGACTCAAGAGACCCAGTACTTC
-	TRBV6-1	TRBJ2-1	-	CASSRATGMNEQFF	TGTGCCAGCAGTCGCGCCACAGGGATGAATGAGCAGTTCTTC
-	TRBV7-3	TRBJ1-6	-	CASSLPGVNSPLHF	TGTGCCAGCAGCTTACCAGGAGTTAATTCACCCCTCCACTTT
-	TRBV2	TRBJ2-1	few	CASSEAGAGQFF	TGTGCCAGCAGTGAGGCGGGGGCGGGGCAGTTCTTC
-	TRBV27	TRBJ2-7	few	CASSSSPTGRYEQYF	TGTGCCAGCAGTTCCTCCCCCACGGGGCGGTACGAGCAGTACTTC
TRBD2	TRBV5-4	TRBJ2-5	few	CASSWAPLGLADIRETQYF	TGTGCCAGCAGCTGGGCTCCACTGGGGCTAGCGGACATCCGAGAGACCCAGTACTTC
TRBD2	TRBV12-3/TRBV12-4	TRBJ2-3	-	CASSLILAGADTQYF	TGTGCCAGCAGTTTAATTCTAGCGGGGGCAGATACGCAGTATTTT
-	TRBV4-3	TRBJ2-5	many	CASSQGRTRGTQYF	TGCGCCAGCAGCCAAGGGAGGACCCGCGGGACCCAGTACTTC
TRBD2	TRBV5-1	TRBJ2-1	-	CASSPEGAGGDEQFF	TGCGCCAGCAGCCCCGAGGGAGCGGGGGGGGATGAGCAGTTCTTC
TRBD2	TRBV5-1	TRBJ2-3	-	CASSSLGGSGDTQYF	TGCGCCAGCAGCTCCCTCGGGGGGTCCGGAGATACGCAGTATTTT
-	TRBV27	TRBJ1-1	few	CASIGTDVRAFF	TGTGCCAGCATTGGAACTGACGTGCGGGCTTTCTTT
-	TRBV12-3/TRBV12-4	TRBJ1-1	few	CASSFRGILAEAFF	TGTGCCAGCAGTTTTAGGGGGATATTGGCTGAAGCTTTCTTT
TRBD2	TRBV2	TRBJ2-3	many	CASSEGLAGSTDTQYF	TGTGCCAGCAGTGAAGGTCTAGCGGGGAGCACAGATACGCAGTATTTT
-	TRBV5-1	TRBJ1-6	-	CASSIGQLNSPLHF	TGCGCCAGCAGCATCGGACAGCTCAATTCACCCCTCCACTTT
-	TRBV4-3	TRBJ2-7	-	CASSPFVGQTPLSEQYF	TGCGCCAGCAGCCCCTTTGTAGGACAGACCCCGCTTTCAGAGCAGTACTTC
-	TRBV12-3/TRBV12-4	TRBJ2-5	many	CASSPWGEETQYF	TGTGCCAGCAGTCCGTGGGGGGAAGAGACCCAGTACTTC